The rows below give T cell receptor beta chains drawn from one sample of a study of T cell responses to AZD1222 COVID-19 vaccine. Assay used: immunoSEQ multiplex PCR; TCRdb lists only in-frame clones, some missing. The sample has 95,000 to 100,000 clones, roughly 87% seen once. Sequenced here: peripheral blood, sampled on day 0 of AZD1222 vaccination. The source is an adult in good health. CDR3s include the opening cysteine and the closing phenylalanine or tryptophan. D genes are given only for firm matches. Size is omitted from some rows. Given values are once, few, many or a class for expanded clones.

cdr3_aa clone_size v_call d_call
CASSLPQGRPYNSPLHF . TRBV27 .
CASSQVRVTEAFF . TRBV4-1 .
CASSPDGTNQPQHF . TRBV19 .
CSVDSGLSYGYTF once TRBV29-1 .
CASILGWGMGYGYTF once TRBV6-5 .
CASSPPGSDGYTF . TRBV18 .
CATTSSGATNEKLFF . TRBV15 .
CAWSGQNIQYF . TRBV30 .
CASSQLAGVGETQYF . TRBV3-1/TRBV3-2 TRBD2
CAWSQGLAGGEETQYF once TRBV30 TRBD2
CSVARGSGANVLTF . TRBV29-1 TRBD1
CASSYSRDSNQPQHF . TRBV6-5 .
CASSQAVGEQYF . TRBV3-1/TRBV3-2 .
CSGGTLRTDTQYF . TRBV29-1 .
CASSPQETQYF . TRBV2 .
CASSELVGEKLFF . TRBV6-1 .
CASRSRGRGSYNSPLHF . TRBV19 .
CAWSDRGPEAFF . TRBV30 TRBD1
CAWSPKGGVSNQPQHF . TRBV30 .
CAISEWAGENTEAFF . TRBV10-3 .
CASSEWPTGNQPQHF . TRBV6-1 .
CASSVAGTGEDNEQFF . TRBV11-3 TRBD1
CASQNTGELFF . TRBV18 .
CASNKPNEKLFF . TRBV12-3/TRBV12-4 .
CASSPGRGSGNTIYF . TRBV18 TRBD1
CASISGTGSDTQYF . TRBV5-1 TRBD1
CASRAVAGIHNEQFF . TRBV6-5 TRBD2
CASRSTGNQPQHF once TRBV27 TRBD1
CASSLDRTAYEQYF . TRBV11-2 .
CATSRAGQGSQPQHF . TRBV15 TRBD1
CASPSRSGERDEQYF once TRBV25-1 .
CATRTGAGNQPQHF . TRBV19 TRBD1
CASSTGTSTDTQYF once TRBV5-1 .
CASSLVQREGRRTQYF . TRBV5-1 TRBD2
CASSLTGRGAFF few TRBV5-6 .
CASKRRAGELFF . TRBV30 .
CASSLGGQGTNYGYTF once TRBV28 TRBD1
CASSLVAGTNEKLFF once TRBV5-5 .
CASSEGTSRRNEQFF . TRBV9 TRBD2
CASSPGLAGVYEQYF . TRBV19 TRBD2
CASSLQGERGYTF few TRBV18 .
CASSQPGLARNEQFF . TRBV3-1/TRBV3-2 TRBD2
CASSRDRDGWRKPQHF . TRBV19 TRBD1
CASSYGQSEAFF . TRBV5-1 .
CASKGQGKENSPLHF . TRBV19 TRBD1
CASSFPGQGTYEQYF . TRBV27 TRBD1
CATSEKGQGKKTQYF . TRBV24-1 TRBD1
CASSFSGSNQPQHF . TRBV6-5 .
CASSSPAELAESNTGELFF . TRBV27 TRBD2
CASSQDNRRDEQFF . TRBV3-1/TRBV3-2 .
CASSGIGTDNQPQHF . TRBV10-2 .
CASSPGTVNSPLHF . TRBV9 TRBD1
CASSDQGGGSPLHF . TRBV7-9 .
CASSPGLESYNEQFF . TRBV18 TRBD2
CASSLSPYYEQYF . TRBV27 .
CASRAGQTPNQPQHF . TRBV2 .
CASRINTGELFF . TRBV11-2 .
CASSPGGMNTEAFF . TRBV27 .